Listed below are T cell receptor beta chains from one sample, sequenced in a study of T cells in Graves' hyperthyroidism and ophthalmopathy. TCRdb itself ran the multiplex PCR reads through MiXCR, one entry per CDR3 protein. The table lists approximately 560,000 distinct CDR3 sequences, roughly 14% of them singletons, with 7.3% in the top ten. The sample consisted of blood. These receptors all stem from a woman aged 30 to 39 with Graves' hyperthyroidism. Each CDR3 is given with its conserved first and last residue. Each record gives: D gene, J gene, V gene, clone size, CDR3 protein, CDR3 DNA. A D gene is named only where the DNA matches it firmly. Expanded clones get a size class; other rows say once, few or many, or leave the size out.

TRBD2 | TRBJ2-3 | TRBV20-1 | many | CSARASGKGADTQYF | TGCAGTGCTAGAGCCAGCGGGAAAGGTGCAGATACGCAGTATTTT
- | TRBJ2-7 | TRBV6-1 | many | CASSKGTGPLSSYEQYF | TGTGCCAGCAGTAAAGGAACAGGGCCCCTGAGCTCCTACGAGCAGTACTTC
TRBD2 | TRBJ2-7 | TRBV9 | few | CASSVSGIGTYEQYF | TGTGCCAGCAGCGTTAGCGGGATTGGCACCTACGAGCAGTACTTC
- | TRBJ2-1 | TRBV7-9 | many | CASSAPTGGAYNEQFF | TGTGCCAGCAGCGCTCCCACCGGGGGCGCCTACAATGAGCAGTTCTTC
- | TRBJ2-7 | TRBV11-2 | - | CASSLSPTGAYEQYF | TGTGCCAGCAGCCTAAGCCCGACGGGGGCCTACGAGCAGTACTTC
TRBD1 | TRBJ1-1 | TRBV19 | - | CASSISGQELDEAFF | TGTGCCAGTAGTATTTCGGGACAGGAATTGGATGAAGCTTTCTTT
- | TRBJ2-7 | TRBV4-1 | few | CASSQDRLAVNEQYF | TGCGCCAGCAGCCAAGATCGTCTAGCCGTCAACGAGCAGTACTTC
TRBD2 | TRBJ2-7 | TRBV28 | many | CAINGGVSGSGDEQYF | TGTGCCATCAACGGGGGGGTTAGCGGGAGTGGGGACGAGCAGTACTTC
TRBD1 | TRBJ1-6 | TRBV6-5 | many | CASSYGTANNSPLHF | TGTGCCAGCAGTTACGGGACAGCAAATAATTCACCCCTCCACTTT
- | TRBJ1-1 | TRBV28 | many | CASIPRAVMNTEAFF | TGTGCCAGCATCCCCAGGGCGGTCATGAACACTGAAGCTTTCTTT
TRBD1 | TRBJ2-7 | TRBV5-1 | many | CASSPRQGGAYEQYF | TGCGCCAGCAGCCCTAGACAGGGGGGGGCCTACGAGCAGTACTTC
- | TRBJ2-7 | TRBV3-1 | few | CASSHYPGHVSYEQYF | TGTGCCAGCAGCCACTACCCGGGACACGTCTCCTACGAGCAGTACTTC
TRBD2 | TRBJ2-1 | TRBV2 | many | CASPPQREGNEQFF | TGTGCCAGCCCGCCGCAGCGGGAGGGCAATGAGCAGTTCTTC
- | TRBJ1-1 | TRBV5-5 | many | CASSFTGVEGTEAFF | TGTGCCAGCAGCTTTACGGGGGTTGAGGGGACTGAAGCTTTCTTT
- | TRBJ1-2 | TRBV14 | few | CASSLQGTSGYTF | TGTGCCAGCAGCCTACAGGGAACTAGTGGCTACACCTTC
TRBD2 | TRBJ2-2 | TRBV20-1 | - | CSALPAGDDTGELFF | TGCAGTGCTCTCCCAGCGGGAGACGACACCGGGGAGCTGTTTTTT
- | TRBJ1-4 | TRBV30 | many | CAWSRNSPREEKLFF | TGTGCCTGGTCGCGAAACAGTCCCCGCGAGGAAAAACTGTTTTTT
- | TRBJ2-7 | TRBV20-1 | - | CSGGTPSTYEQYF | TGCAGTGGAGGGACTCCATCTACCTACGAGCAGTACTTC
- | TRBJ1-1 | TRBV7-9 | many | CASSRPEGMNTEAFF | TGTGCCAGCAGCCGACCTGAGGGGATGAACACTGAAGCTTTCTTT
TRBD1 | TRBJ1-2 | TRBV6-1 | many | CASLMTNQGANYGYTF | TGTGCCAGCTTAATGACCAACCAGGGGGCGAACTATGGCTACACCTTC
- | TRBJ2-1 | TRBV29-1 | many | CSGDVDNEQFF | TGCAGCGGGGACGTAGACAATGAGCAGTTCTTC
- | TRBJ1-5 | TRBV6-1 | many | CASSEILVASGRGQPQHF | TGTGCCAGCAGTGAAATACTGGTTGCTTCGGGAAGGGGTCAGCCCCAGCATTTT
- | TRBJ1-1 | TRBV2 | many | CASCSGRVMNTEAFF | TGTGCCAGCTGCTCGGGCAGAGTAATGAACACTGAAGCTTTCTTT
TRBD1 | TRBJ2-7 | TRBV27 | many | CASSLYQGAYEQYF | TGTGCCAGCAGTTTGTACCAGGGGGCCTACGAGCAGTACTTC
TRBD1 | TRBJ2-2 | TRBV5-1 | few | CASSDGQGLIPGELFF | TGCGCCAGCAGCGATGGACAGGGTCTCATTCCCGGGGAGCTGTTTTTT
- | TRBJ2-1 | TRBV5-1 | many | CASSLAGGLSYNEQFF | TGCGCCAGCAGCTTGGCAGGGGGACTCTCCTACAATGAGCAGTTCTTC
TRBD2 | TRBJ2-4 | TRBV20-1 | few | CSARGAREGPPNIQYF | TGCAGTGCTAGAGGGGCGCGGGAGGGCCCTCCAAACATTCAGTACTTC
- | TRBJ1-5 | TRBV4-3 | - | CASSQDIGNQPQHF | TGCGCCAGCAGCCAAGATATCGGGAATCAGCCCCAGCATTTT
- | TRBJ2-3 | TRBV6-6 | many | CASSYSIASADTQYF | TGTGCCAGCAGTTACTCGATTGCGTCGGCAGATACGCAGTATTTT
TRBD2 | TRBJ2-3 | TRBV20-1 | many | CSAPPASGRTDTQYF | TGCAGTGCTCCCCCGGCTAGCGGGAGGACAGATACGCAGTATTTT
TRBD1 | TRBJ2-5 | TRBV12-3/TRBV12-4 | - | CASSSPGQAQETQYF | TGTGCCAGCAGTTCCCCTGGACAGGCCCAAGAGACCCAGTACTTC
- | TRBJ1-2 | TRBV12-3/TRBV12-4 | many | CASSPRERGSHGYTF | TGTGCCAGCAGTCCCCGGGAGAGGGGTTCACATGGCTACACCTTC
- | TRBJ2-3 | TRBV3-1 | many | CASSPSLDTQYF | TGTGCCAGCAGCCCATCGCTCGATACGCAGTATTTT
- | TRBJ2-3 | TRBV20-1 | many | CSARGEIGTDTQYF | TGCAGTGCTAGAGGGGAAATCGGCACAGATACGCAGTATTTT
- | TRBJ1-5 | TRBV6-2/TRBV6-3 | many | CASSYAESPLGVRTEYSNQPQHF | TGTGCCAGCAGTTACGCAGAGTCCCCACTCGGTGTACGGACAGAGTATAGCAATCAGCCCCAGCATTTT
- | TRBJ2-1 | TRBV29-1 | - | CSVEDRTGTNYNEQFF | TGCAGCGTTGAAGATAGGACAGGGACTAACTACAATGAGCAGTTCTTC
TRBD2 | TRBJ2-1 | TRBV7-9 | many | CASSLVILAGAVNEQFF | TGTGCCAGCAGCTTAGTCATCTTAGCGGGAGCTGTCAATGAGCAGTTCTTC
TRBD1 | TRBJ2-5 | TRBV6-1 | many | CASSPDHRGETQYF | TGTGCCAGCAGTCCAGATCACAGGGGGGAGACCCAGTACTTC
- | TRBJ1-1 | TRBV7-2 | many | CASSLGRSPEAFF | TGTGCCAGCAGCTTAGGTAGATCCCCTGAAGCTTTCTTT
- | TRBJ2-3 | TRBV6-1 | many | CATTGSTDTQYF | TGTGCCACCACAGGGAGCACAGATACGCAGTATTTT
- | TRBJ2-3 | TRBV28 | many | CASSASDLGSTDTQYF | TGTGCCAGCAGTGCATCGGATCTCGGTTCCACAGATACGCAGTATTTT
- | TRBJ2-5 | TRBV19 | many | CASSSSGGVGDQETQYF | TGTGCCAGCAGTAGTAGCGGCGGGGTCGGGGACCAAGAGACCCAGTACTTC
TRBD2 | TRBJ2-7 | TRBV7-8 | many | CASSTSGTGLASSYEQYF | TGTGCCAGCAGCACTAGCGGCACGGGTCTAGCGAGCTCCTACGAGCAGTACTTC
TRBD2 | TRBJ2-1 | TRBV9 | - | CASSGSGRALDEQFF | TGTGCCAGCAGCGGAAGCGGGAGGGCCCTCGATGAGCAGTTCTTC
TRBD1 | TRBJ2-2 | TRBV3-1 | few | CASSPGTGKNTGELFF | TGTGCCAGCAGCCCCGGGACAGGGAAGAACACCGGGGAGCTGTTTTTT
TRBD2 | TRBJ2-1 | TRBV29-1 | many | CSAVTSGRLDEQFF | TGCAGCGCCGTAACTAGCGGGAGGTTGGACGAGCAGTTCTTC
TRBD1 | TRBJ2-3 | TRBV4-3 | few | CASSQLGGQGSDTQYF | TGCGCCAGCAGCCAATTGGGGGGACAGGGGTCAGATACGCAGTATTTT
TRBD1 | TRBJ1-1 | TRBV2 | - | CASGGQGDTEAFF | TGTGCCAGCGGCGGACAGGGCGACACTGAAGCTTTCTTT
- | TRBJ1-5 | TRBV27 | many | CASSLHLMGQPQHF | TGTGCCAGCAGTTTACACCTTATGGGTCAGCCCCAGCATTTT